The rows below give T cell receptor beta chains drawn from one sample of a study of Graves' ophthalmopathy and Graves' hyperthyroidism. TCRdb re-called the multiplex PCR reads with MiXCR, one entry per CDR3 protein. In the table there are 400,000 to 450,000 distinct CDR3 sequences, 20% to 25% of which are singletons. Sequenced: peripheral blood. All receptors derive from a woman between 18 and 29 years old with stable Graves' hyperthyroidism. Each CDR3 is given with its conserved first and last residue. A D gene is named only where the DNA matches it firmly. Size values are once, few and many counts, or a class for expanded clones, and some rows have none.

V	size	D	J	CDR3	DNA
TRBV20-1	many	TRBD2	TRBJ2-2	CSARRGGSTGELFF	TGCAGTGCTAGAAGAGGCGGGAGCACCGGGGAGCTGTTTTTT
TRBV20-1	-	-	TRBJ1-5	CSARDPDSPNQPQHF	TGCAGTGCTAGAGACCCCGACAGTCCCAATCAGCCCCAGCATTTT
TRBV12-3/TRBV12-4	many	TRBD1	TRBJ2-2	CASALGTGGHGELFF	TGTGCCAGCGCCCTCGGGACAGGGGGACACGGGGAGCTGTTTTTT
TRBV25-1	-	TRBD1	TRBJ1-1	CASSEYGTEHTEAFF	TGTGCCAGCAGTGAATACGGGACAGAACACACTGAAGCTTTCTTT
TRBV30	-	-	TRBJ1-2	CAWSATWSNYGYTF	TGTGCCTGGAGTGCGACCTGGAGCAACTATGGCTACACCTTC
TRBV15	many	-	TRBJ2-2	CATRGMTNTGELFF	TGTGCCACCCGGGGGATGACGAACACCGGGGAGCTGTTTTTT
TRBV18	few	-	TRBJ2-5	CASSPQGDSQETQYF	TGTGCCAGCTCGCCTCAGGGGGACTCTCAAGAGACCCAGTACTTC
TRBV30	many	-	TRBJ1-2	CAWSVRGGYGYTF	TGTGCCTGGAGCGTCAGGGGAGGGTATGGCTACACCTTC
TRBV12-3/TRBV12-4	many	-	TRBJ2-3	CASSLISDTQYF	TGTGCCAGCAGCCTAATTTCAGATACGCAGTATTTT
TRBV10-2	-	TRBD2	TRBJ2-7	CASSDPSPAGGPSSYEQYF	TGCGCCAGCAGTGATCCTTCACCAGCGGGAGGTCCCTCCTCCTACGAGCAGTACTTC
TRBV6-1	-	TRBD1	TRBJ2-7	CATKADRLTYEQYF	TGTGCCACTAAGGCGGACAGGCTCACCTACGAGCAGTACTTC
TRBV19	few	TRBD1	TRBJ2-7	CASSIEDRDSYEQYF	TGTGCCAGTAGTATTGAGGACAGGGACTCCTACGAGCAGTACTTC
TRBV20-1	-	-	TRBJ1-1	CSATRSSRAVEAFF	TGCAGTGCTACCCGGTCGTCCCGAGCAGTGGAAGCTTTCTTT
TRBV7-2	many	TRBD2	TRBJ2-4	CASSLPGLAGVIQYF	TGTGCCAGCAGCTTACCCGGACTAGCGGGCGTCATTCAGTACTTC
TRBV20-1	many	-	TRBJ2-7	CSARSPGAYSYEQYF	TGCAGTGCTAGGAGCCCGGGGGCCTACTCCTACGAGCAGTACTTC
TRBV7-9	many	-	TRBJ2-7	CASSQGGISYEQYF	TGTGCCAGCAGCCAGGGCGGGATCTCCTACGAGCAGTACTTC
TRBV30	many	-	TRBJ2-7	CAWSLARERAPSQYF	TGTGCCTGGAGCCTCGCCCGGGAACGGGCGCCGTCGCAGTACTTC
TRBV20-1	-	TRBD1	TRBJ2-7	CSGITGQDYEQYF	TGCAGTGGGATCACGGGACAGGACTACGAGCAGTACTTC
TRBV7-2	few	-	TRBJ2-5	CASSSLASSGTQYF	TGTGCCAGCAGCTCGTTAGCGTCGTCGGGGACCCAGTACTTC
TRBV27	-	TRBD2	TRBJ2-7	CASSLGRGGNEQYF	TGTGCCAGCAGCCTCGGACGGGGGGGTAACGAGCAGTACTTC
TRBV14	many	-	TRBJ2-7	CASSHANEQYF	TGTGCCAGCAGCCATGCGAACGAGCAGTACTTC
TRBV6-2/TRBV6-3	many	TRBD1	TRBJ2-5	CASSRTGEETQYF	TGTGCCAGCAGTCGGACAGGGGAAGAGACCCAGTACTTC
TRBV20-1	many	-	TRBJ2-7	CSAPRDSGGYEQYF	TGCAGTGCCCCACGGGACTCGGGCGGCTACGAGCAGTACTTC
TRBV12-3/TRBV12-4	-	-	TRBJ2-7	CASSLALIYEQYF	TGTGCCAGCAGTTTAGCGCTCATCTACGAGCAGTACTTC
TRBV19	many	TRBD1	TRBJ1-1	CASSIVTGLNTEAFF	TGTGCCAGTAGTATCGTGACAGGGTTGAACACTGAAGCTTTCTTT
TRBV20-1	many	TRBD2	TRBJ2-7	CSAPGLAIREQYF	TGCAGTGCTCCCGGACTAGCCATTCGCGAGCAGTACTTC
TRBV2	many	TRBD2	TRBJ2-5	CASSYTSGKETQYF	TGTGCCAGCAGTTACACTAGCGGGAAGGAGACCCAGTACTTC
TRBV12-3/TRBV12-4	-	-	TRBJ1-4	CASRNTRGDEKLFF	TGTGCCAGCAGAAATACCCGGGGGGACGAAAAACTGTTTTTT
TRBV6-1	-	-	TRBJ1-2	CASSPDRPIYGYTF	TGTGCCAGCAGTCCTGACAGGCCAATTTATGGCTACACCTTC
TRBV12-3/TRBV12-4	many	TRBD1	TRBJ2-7	CASSRTGGNEQYF	TGTGCCAGCAGTCGGACAGGGGGCAACGAGCAGTACTTC
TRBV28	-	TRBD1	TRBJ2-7	CASSPDREVGEQYF	TGTGCCAGCAGTCCAGACAGGGAAGTTGGCGAGCAGTACTTC